This T cell receptor (beta chain) comes out of a study of blood T cell repertoires in COVID-19. Study at large: Acute-phase and convalescent COVID-19 samples originated in the United States, Italy and Spain. Sample material is recorded as cDNA or gDNA derived from T cells, B-cell-depleted T cells, or PBMCs.

Seattle's enrolled individuals joined amid active infection and were then monitored longitudinally. The CDR3 sequence is 15 residues long. The germline V gene encodes CDR1 LGHDT and CDR2 YNNKEL (reference sequence). V trimming: 1 base; J trimming: 3 bases; junction bases outside the gene matches: 4. In the original processing: For nucleated cells, counts were estimated from reference gene primer amplification. The data were produced by immunoSEQ multiplex PCR, yet TCRdb's version contains in-frame clones alone and is incomplete. V and J calls and clone size are as listed in that table; D and trimming were resolved from the DNA. The profile shows approximately 280,000 clones, about 93% of them singletons.

The sample comprised peripheral blood. V usage is TRBV3-1 (or the pseudogene TRBV3-2) and J usage is TRBJ2-7, with 9 bases matching TRBD1. This TCR was sampled from a woman in her twenties or thirties with COVID-19, enrolled during active disease. The CDR3 protein is CASSQGDRAHYEQYF. DNA of the CDR3: TGTGCCAGCAGCCAAGGGGACAGGGCCCACTACGAGCAGTACTTC.